This T cell receptor beta chain was obtained from a study of T cells after yellow fever vaccination (dated by TCRdb to the late 2010s). Regarding the research as a whole: The SMART-Seq v4 Ultra Low Input RNA kit was used to prepare libraries from fractions with low cell numbers. Bulk TCR alpha and beta repertoires were sequenced longitudinally to track T-cell clones before and after primary and booster YFV17D yellow fever vaccination. The cohort comprised two healthy male donors, one aged 18 to 29 and one aged 30 to 40 years. Blood samples were taken at several timepoints before and after primary and secondary immunization, and bulk PBMC replicates and cell subsets were isolated. Results the study describes overall, beyond this receptor: A small fraction of clonotypes appeared in both the CD4 and CD8 compartments, likely as a result of convergent recombination. Compared with the primary T-cell response, the secondary T-cell response was faster but weaker, reaching its peak on day 5 rather than on day 15. After the booster, most clones that had expanded after primary vaccination were detected again (around 97% of CD4 and over 75% of CD8), suggesting broad maintenance of memory. Only a couple of donors were included in the study, so the extent to which the findings can be generalized is limited. Computational filtering was needed because FACS-sorted repertoires could contain abundant contaminating clonotypes from the bulk population.

TCR cDNA was synthesized by 5'RACE template switching, through which a universal primer site and unique molecular identifiers were introduced. Priming for cDNA synthesis came from both the TCR alpha and TCR beta constant segments. Library amplification used two PCR steps, and the second PCR step added sample barcodes and sequencing adapters. Libraries were sequenced on Illumina HiSeq 2500 (2x100 bp) or NovaSeq (2x150 bp). The original pipeline was this. MIGEC was used to demultiplex reads and collapse the reads into UMI consensus sequences, and MiXCR was used for V(D)J alignment. Using edgeR on replicate PBMC samples, clonotypes were called vaccine-responding if FDR was below 0.01 and the log2 fold change was above 5 up to day 15. Each bulk clonotype was labeled CD4 or CD8 based on which sequenced repertoire, CD4 or CD8, contained the clonotype at higher abundance. TCRdb reran the public reads through fastp at Q25 and MiXCR, keeping productive beta chains. A single entry per CDR3 protein holds the most common genes and DNA from its merged rows. What appears here as the V and J calls and clone size reflects TCRdb's work, not the paper's. The sample table lists hundreds of thousands of distinct CDR3 sequences, approximately 13% of them with a count of one. Roughly an eighth of the sample belongs to the ten largest clones.

Of note for this clonotype: Its antigen remains unidentified. One base away there is no much larger clone; base qualities are not given.

The sample's treatment or condition label is to be understood as: live attenuated yellow fever vaccine strain. At each blood-draw timepoint, two biological replicates of bulk PBMCs were collected. PBMCs were isolated from peripheral blood using a standard Ficoll-Paque protocol. TriZol was used to extract RNA from bulk PBMCs, CD4 and CD8 fractions, and dextramer-positive and dextramer-negative fractions. The CDR3 covers 18 residues, taking in both the cysteine and the phenylalanine. The CDR3 DNA has 54 bases and is translated from base 1. CDR1 and CDR2 were assigned from the germline V gene (reference sequence) as LNHNV and YYDKDF. V loses 3 bases at its end and J loses 6 bases; junction bases beyond the gene matches: 15.

In this chain, TRBV15 is recombined with TRBJ1-1; the central 11 bases match TRBD1. The specimen was PBMCs, collected on the day of the yellow fever booster vaccination. The receptor comes from a man aged 25-45 years who received the YFV17D yellow fever vaccine. The nucleotide sequence is TGTGCCACCAGCAGCCCCTCGGGGACAGGGGGAGGAAGGGCTGAAGCTTTCTTT. Translated, it reads CATSSPSGTGGGRAEAFF.